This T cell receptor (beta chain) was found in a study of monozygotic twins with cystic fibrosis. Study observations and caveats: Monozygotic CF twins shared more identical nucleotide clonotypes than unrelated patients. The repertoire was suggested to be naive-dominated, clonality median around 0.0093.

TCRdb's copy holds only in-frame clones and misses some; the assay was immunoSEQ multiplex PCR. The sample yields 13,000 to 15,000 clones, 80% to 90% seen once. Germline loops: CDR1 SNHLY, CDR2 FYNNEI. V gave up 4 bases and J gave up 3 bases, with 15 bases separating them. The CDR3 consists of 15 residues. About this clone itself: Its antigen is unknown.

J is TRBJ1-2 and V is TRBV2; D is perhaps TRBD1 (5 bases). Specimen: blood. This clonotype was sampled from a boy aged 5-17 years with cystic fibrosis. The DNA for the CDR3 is TGTGCCAGCAGTGGAGGGCAGGGAGGCGACTATGGCTACACCTTC. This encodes CASSGGQGGDYGYTF.